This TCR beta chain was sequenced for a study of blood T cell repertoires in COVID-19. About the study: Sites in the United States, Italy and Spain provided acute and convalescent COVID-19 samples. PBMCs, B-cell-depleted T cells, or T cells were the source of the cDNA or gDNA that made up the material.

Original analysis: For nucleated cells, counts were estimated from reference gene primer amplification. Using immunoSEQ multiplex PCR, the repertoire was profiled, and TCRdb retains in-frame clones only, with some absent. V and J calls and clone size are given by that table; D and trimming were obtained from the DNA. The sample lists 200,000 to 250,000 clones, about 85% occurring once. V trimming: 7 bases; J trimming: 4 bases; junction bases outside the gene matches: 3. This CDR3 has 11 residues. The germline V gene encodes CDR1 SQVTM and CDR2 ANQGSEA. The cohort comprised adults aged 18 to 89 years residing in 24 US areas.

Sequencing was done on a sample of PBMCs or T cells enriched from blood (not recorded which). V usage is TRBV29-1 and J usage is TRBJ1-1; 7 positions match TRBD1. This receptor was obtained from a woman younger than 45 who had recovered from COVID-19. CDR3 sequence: CSASGGTEAFF. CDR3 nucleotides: TGCAGCGCCTCAGGGGGCACTGAAGCTTTCTTT. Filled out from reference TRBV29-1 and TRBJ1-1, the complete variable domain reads SAVISQKPSRDICQRGTSLTIQCQVDSQVTMMFWYRQQPGQSLTLIATANQGSEATYESGFVIDKFPISRPNLTFSTLTVSNMSPEDSSIYLCSASGGTEAFFGQGTRLTVV.